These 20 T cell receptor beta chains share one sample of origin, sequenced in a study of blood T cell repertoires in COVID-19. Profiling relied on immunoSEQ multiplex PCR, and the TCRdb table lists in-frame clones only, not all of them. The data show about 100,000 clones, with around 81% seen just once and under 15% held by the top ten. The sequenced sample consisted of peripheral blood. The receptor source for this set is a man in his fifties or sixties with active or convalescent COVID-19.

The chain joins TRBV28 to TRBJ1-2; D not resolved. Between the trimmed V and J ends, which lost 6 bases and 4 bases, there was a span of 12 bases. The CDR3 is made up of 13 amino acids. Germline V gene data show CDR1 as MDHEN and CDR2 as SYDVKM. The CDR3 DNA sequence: TGTGCCAGCAGCCTAGGAACCCTCTATGGCTACACCTTC. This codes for CASSLGTLYGYTF.

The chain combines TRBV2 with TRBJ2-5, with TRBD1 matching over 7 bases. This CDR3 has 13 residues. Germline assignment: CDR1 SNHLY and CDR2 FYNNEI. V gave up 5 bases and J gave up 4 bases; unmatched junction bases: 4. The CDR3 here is CASSPGQPETQYF. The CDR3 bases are TGTGCCAGCAGTCCGGGACAGCCAGAGACCCAGTACTTC.

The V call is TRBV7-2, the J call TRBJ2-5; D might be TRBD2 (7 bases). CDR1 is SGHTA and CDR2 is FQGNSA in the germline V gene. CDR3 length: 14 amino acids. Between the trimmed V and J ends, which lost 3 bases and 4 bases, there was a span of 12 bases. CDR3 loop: CASSFGGGGETQYF. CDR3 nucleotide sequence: TGTGCCAGCAGCTTTGGGGGAGGGGGAGAGACCCAGTACTTC. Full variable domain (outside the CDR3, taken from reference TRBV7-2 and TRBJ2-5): GAGVSQSPSNKVTEKGKDVELRCDPISGHTALYWYRQSLGQGLEFLIYFQGNSAPDKSGLPSDRFSAERTGGSVSTLTIQRTQQEDSAVYLCASSFGGGGETQYFGPGTRLLVL.

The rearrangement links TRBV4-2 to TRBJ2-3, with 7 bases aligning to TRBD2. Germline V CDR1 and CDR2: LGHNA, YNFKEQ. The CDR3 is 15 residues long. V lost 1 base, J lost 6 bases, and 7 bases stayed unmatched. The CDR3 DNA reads TGTGCCAGCAGCCAAGGCGGGGGAGGGCGGGATACGCAGTATTTT. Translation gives CASSQGGGGRDTQYF.

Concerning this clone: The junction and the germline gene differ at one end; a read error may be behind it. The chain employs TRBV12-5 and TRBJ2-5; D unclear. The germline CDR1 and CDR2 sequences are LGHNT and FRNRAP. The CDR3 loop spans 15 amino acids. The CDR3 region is CASGLVERPRETQYF. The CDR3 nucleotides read TGTGCTAGTGGCTTGGTTGAGCGACCGCGGGAGACCCAGTACTTC.

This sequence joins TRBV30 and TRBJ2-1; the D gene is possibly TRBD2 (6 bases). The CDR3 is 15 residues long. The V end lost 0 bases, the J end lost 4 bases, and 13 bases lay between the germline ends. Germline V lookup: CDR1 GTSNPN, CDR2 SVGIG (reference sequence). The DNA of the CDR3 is TGTGCCTGGAGTGTAGGTCCGGGAGCATACAATGAGCAGTTCTTC. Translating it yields CAWSVGPGAYNEQFF.

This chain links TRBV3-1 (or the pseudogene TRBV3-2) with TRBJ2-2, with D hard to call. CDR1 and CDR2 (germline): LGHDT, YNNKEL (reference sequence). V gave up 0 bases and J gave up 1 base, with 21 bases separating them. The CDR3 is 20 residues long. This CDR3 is CASSQEGFSVYSRNTGELFF. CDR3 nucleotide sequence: TGTGCCAGCAGCCAAGAGGGCTTTTCCGTTTATTCAAGGAACACCGGGGAGCTGTTTTTT.

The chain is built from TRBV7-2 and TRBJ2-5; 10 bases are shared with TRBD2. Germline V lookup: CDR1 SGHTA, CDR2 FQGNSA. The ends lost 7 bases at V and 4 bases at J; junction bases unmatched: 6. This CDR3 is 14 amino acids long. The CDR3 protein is CASNLAGGGETQYF. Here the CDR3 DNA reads TGTGCCAGCAATTTAGCGGGAGGCGGAGAGACCCAGTACTTC.

The CDR3 nucleotides read TGTGCCACCAGTGGAACAGGGACAGTGGACACTGAAGCTTTCTTT. Its protein is CATSGTGTVDTEAFF. The genes are TRBV24-1 and TRBJ1-1; 7 bases fit TRBD1. CDR1 is KGHDR and CDR2 is SFDVKD in the germline V gene. V lost 5 bases to trimming and J lost 3 bases; unmatched junction nucleotides: 8. There are 15 residues in the CDR3.

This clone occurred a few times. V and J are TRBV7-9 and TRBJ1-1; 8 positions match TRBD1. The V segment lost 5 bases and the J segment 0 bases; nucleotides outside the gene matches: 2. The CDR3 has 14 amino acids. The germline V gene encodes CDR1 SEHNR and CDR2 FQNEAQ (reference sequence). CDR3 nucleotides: TGTGCCAGCAGCGTACAGGGGGTGAACACTGAAGCTTTCTTT. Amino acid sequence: CASSVQGVNTEAFF.

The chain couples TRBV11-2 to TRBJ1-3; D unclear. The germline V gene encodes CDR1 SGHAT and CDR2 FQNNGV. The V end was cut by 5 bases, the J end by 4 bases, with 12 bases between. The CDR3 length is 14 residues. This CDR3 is CASSPEPGGNTIYF. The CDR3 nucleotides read TGTGCCAGCAGCCCCGAGCCAGGAGGAAACACCATATATTTT. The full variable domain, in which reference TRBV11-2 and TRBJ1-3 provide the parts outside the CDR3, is EAGVAQSPRYKIIEKRQSVAFWCNPISGHATLYWYQQILGQGPKLLIQFQNNGVVDDSQLPKDRFSAERLKGVDSTLKIQPAKLEDSAVYLCASSPEPGGNTIYFGEGSWLTVV.

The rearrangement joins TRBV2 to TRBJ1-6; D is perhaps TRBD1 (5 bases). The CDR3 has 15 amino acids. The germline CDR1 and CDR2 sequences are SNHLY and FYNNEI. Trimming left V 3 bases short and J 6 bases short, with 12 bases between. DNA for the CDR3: TGTGCCAGCAGTGACAGGGATCCCACTAATTCACCCCTCCACTTT. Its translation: CASSDRDPTNSPLHF.

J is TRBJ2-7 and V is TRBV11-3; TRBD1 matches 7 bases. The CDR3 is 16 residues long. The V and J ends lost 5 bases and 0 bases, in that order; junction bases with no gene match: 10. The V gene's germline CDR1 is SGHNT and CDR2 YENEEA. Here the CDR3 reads CASSEISTGISYEQYF. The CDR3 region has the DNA TGTGCCAGCAGCGAAATATCGACAGGGATCTCCTACGAGCAGTACTTC. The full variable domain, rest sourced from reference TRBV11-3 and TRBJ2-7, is EAGVVQSPRYKIIEKKQPVAFWCNPISGHNTLYWYLQNLGQGPELLIRYENEEAVDDSQLPKDRFSAERLKGVDSTLKIQPAELGDSAVYLCASSEISTGISYEQYFGPGTRLTVT.

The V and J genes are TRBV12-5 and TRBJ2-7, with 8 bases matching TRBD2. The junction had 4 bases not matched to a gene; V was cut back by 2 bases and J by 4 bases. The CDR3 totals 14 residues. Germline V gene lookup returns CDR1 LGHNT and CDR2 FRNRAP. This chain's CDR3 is CASGLPREAYEQYF. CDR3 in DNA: TGTGCTAGTGGTTTGCCGCGGGAGGCGTACGAGCAGTACTTC.

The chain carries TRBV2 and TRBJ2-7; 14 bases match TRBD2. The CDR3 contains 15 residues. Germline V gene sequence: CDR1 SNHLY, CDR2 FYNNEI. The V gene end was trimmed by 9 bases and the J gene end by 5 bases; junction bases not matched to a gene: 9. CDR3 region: CASRLAGGRPHEQYF. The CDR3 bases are TGTGCCAGTCGACTAGCGGGAGGGAGACCGCACGAGCAGTACTTC. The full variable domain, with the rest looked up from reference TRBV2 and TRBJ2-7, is EPEVTQTPSHQVTQMGQEVILRCVPISNHLYFYWYRQILGQKVEFLVSFYNNEISEKSEIFDDQFSVERPDGSNFTLKIRSTKLEDSAMYFCASRLAGGRPHEQYFGPGTRLTVT.

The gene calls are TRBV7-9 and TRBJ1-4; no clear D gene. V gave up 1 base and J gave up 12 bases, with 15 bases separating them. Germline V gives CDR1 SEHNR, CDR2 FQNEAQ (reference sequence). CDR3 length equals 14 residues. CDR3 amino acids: CASSLDGPGGELFF. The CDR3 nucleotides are TGTGCCAGCAGCTTAGATGGGCCAGGCGGGGAACTGTTTTTT.

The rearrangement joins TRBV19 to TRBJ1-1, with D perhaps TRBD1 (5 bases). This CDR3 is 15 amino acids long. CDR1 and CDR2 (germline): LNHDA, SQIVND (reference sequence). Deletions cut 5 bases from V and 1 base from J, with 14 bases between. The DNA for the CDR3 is TGTGCCAGTAGTCGGCCCGGACATAAGAACACTGAAGCTTTCTTT. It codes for CASSRPGHKNTEAFF. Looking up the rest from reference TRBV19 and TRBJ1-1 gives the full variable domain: DGGITQSPKYLFRKEGQNVTLSCEQNLNHDAMYWYRQDPGQGLRLIYYSQIVNDFQKGDIAEGYSVSREKKESFPLTVTSAQKNPTAFYLCASSRPGHKNTEAFFGQGTRLTVV.

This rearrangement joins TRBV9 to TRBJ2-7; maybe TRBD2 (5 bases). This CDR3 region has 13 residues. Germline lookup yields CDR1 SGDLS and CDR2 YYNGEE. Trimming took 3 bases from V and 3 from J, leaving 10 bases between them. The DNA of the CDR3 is TGTGCCAGCAGCGAGAGGGAGAGCTACGAGCAGTACTTC. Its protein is CASSERESYEQYF.

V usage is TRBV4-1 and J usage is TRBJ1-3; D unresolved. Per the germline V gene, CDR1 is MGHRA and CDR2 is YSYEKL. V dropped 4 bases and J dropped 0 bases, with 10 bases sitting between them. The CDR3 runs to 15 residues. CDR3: CASSLDLPSGNTIYF. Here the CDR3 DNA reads TGCGCCAGCAGCCTCGACTTACCCTCTGGAAACACCATATATTTT.

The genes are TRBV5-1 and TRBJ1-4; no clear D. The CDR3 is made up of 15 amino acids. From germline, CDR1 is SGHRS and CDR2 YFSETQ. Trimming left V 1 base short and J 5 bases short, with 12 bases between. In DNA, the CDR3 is TGCGCCAGCAGCTTGTTCCGGGATAACAATGAAAAACTGTTTTTT. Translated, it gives CASSLFRDNNEKLFF.